Listed below are T cell receptor beta chains from one sample, sequenced in a study of siplizumab effects on memory and regulatory T cells. Profiling relied on immunoSEQ multiplex PCR, and the TCRdb table lists in-frame clones only, not all of them. The sample holds more than 75,000 clones, roughly 97% seen once. Specimen: naive CD4+ T cells sorted from blood. The receptors stem from a human donor in good health. CDR3s include the opening cysteine and the closing phenylalanine or tryptophan. A D gene is named only where the DNA matches it firmly. Part of the rows lack a size; the others show once, few, many or a class for expanded clones.

V	size	D	J	DNA	CDR3
TRBV5-1	-	-	TRBJ2-5	TGCGCCAGCAGCTTGGACCGGATTGAAGAGACCCAGTACTTC	CASSLDRIEETQYF
TRBV5-4	-	-	TRBJ1-4	TGTGCCAGCAGCTTGGCCGGACAACATAATGAAAAACTGTTTTTT	CASSLAGQHNEKLFF
TRBV7-3	-	-	TRBJ2-3	TGTGCCAGCAGCTTAGGGGGCACAGATACGCAGTATTTT	CASSLGGTDTQYF
TRBV4-1	-	TRBD1	TRBJ1-5	TGCGCCAGCAGCCAATTCCCCCTTGGACAGGGTGAGAGACAGCCCCAGCATTTT	CASSQFPLGQGERQPQHF
TRBV5-1	-	-	TRBJ2-3	TGCGCCAGCAGCGTCGGGGGGCACCCCACAGATACGCAGTATTTT	CASSVGGHPTDTQYF
TRBV19	-	TRBD1	TRBJ2-7	TGTGCCAGTAGAGCGGACAGGGCCTACGAGCAGTACTTC	CASRADRAYEQYF
TRBV5-4	-	TRBD2	TRBJ2-7	TGTGCCAGCAGCACGCTAGCGGGGGGGCACTACGAGCAGTACTTC	CASSTLAGGHYEQYF
TRBV9	-	-	TRBJ2-3	TGTGCCAGCAGCGTAGACGTTGAATTCACAGATACGCAGTATTTT	CASSVDVEFTDTQYF
TRBV2	once	-	TRBJ2-7	TGTGCCAGTGACCAGGGACAAATCTCCTACGAGCAGTACTTC	CASDQGQISYEQYF
TRBV29-1	-	-	TRBJ2-2	TGCAGCACCCGCAACACCGGGGAGCTGTTTTTT	CSTRNTGELFF
TRBV18	-	-	TRBJ2-2	TGTGCCAGCTCACCCCGAGGCACCGGGGAGCTGTTTTTT	CASSPRGTGELFF
TRBV11-2	-	TRBD1	TRBJ2-2	TGTGCCAGCAGCTTAGCCTTTCGGACAGGGCGAAACACCGGGGAGCTGTTTTTT	CASSLAFRTGRNTGELFF
TRBV11-2	-	TRBD2	TRBJ2-3	TGTGCCAGCAGCTTAAGGCTAGCGGGGGGTTTCACAGATACGCAGTATTTT	CASSLRLAGGFTDTQYF
TRBV28	-	-	TRBJ1-1	TGTGCCAGCAGCCCCCGGGGGGGTGGGAACACTGAAGCTTTCTTT	CASSPRGGGNTEAFF
TRBV10-3	once	-	TRBJ1-1	TGTGCCATCAGTGACCCCGTGGTTGGGGACTCTACCTCGGCTTTCTTT	CAISDPVVGDSTSAFF
TRBV6-6	-	TRBD1	TRBJ1-1	TGTGCCAGCAAAAGGTCAGGGGGCGGGACTGAAGCTTTCTTT	CASKRSGGGTEAFF
TRBV18	-	-	TRBJ1-5	TGTGCCAGCTCCCCGGGATACAACAATCAGCCCCAGCATTTT	CASSPGYNNQPQHF
TRBV10-3	-	-	TRBJ2-2	TGTGCCATCAGTGTTTCTGAGACCGGGGAGCTGTTTTTT	CAISVSETGELFF
TRBV11-2	-	-	TRBJ2-2	TGTGCCAGCAGCTTATCCGGGGAGCTGTTTTTT	CASSLSGELFF
TRBV25-1	-	TRBD2	TRBJ2-7	TGTGCCAGCAGTGATAGAGGGACGACTAGCGCGCAAAGCGAGCAGTACTTC	CASSDRGTTSAQSEQYF
TRBV28	-	-	TRBJ2-7	TGTGCCAGCACCGAAAGGCCCCCTGGCGAGCAGTACTTC	CASTERPPGEQYF
TRBV7-3	once	-	TRBJ1-1	TGTGCCAGCAGCTCTGAGACAGGGAACACTGAAGCTTTCTTT	CASSSETGNTEAFF
TRBV6-1	-	-	TRBJ2-3	TGTGCCAGCAGTGAAACGCTCACGCAGTATTTT	CASSETLTQYF